The 18 T cell receptor beta chains below come from one sample, sequenced in a study of blood T cell repertoires in COVID-19. Profiled with immunoSEQ multiplex PCR; TCRdb holds only in-frame clones, not every one. Here the sample spans tens of thousands of clones, around 85% being singletons. The specimen was peripheral blood. These receptors all stem from a human donor in a cohort sampled during active COVID-19. The donor label of this sample is uncertain.

The V and J genes are TRBV7-2 and TRBJ2-7; 9 nucleotides match TRBD1. V shed 1 base and J 2 bases; nucleotides not matched to a gene: 9. Germline V gene lookup returns CDR1 SGHTA and CDR2 FQGNSA. CDR3 length equals 17 residues. The CDR3 region is CASSLGPRTGGTYEQYF. The CDR3 DNA sequence: TGTGCCAGCAGCTTAGGTCCACGAACAGGGGGCACCTACGAGCAGTACTTC.

This sequence joins TRBV5-6 and TRBJ1-6; possibly TRBD1 for D (5 bases). The CDR3 runs 16 residues. V was cut by 4 bases and J by 10 bases, with 21 bases left in between. Germline CDR1 is SGHDT and CDR2 is YYEEEE. The CDR3 reads CASSDWSAGMGSPLHF. The CDR3 bases are TGTGCCAGCAGCGACTGGAGTGCAGGGATGGGGTCACCCCTCCACTTT.

The DNA of the CDR3 is TGTGCCAGCTACAGGGGTCCTGGAAACACCATATATTTT. This translates into CASYRGPGNTIYF. The chain uses TRBV6-4 and TRBJ1-3, with TRBD1 matching 7 bases. The V segment lost 8 bases and the J segment 2 bases; nucleotides outside the gene matches: 3. Germline V CDR1 and CDR2: MRHNA, SNTAGT. The CDR3 covers 13 residues.

The V call is TRBV6-2 or TRBV6-3, the J call TRBJ1-1; TRBD1 agrees at 8 bases. This CDR3 contains 17 residues. Germline CDR1 is MNHEY and CDR2 is SVGEGT. V lost 2 bases, J lost 1 base, and 9 bases stayed unmatched. CDR3 nucleotides: TGTGCCAGCAGTTACGGGACAGGAGAAATCCCGAACACTGAAGCTTTCTTT. It translates to CASSYGTGEIPNTEAFF.

This sequence joins TRBV5-4 and TRBJ1-2; D may be TRBD1 (5 bases). Germline lookup yields CDR1 SGHNT and CDR2 YYREEE (reference sequence). The CDR3 is 14 amino acids. Trimming cost V 2 bases and J 4 bases, with 12 bases left between them. For the CDR3, the DNA is TGTGCCAGCAGCTTTCGACAGAGCCCCTATGGCTACACCTTC. This translates into CASSFRQSPYGYTF. Full variable domain (remainder filled in from reference TRBV5-4 and TRBJ1-2): ETGVTQSPTHLIKTRGQQVTLRCSSQSGHNTVSWYQQALGQGPQFIFQYYREEENGRGNFPPRFSGLQFPNYSSELNVNALELDDSALYLCASSFRQSPYGYTFGSGTRLTVV.

A few counts support this clone. This sequence joins TRBV5-6 and TRBJ1-5; D call uncertain. This CDR3 comprises 13 residues. Germline V lookup: CDR1 SGHDT, CDR2 YYEEEE. The V end lost 0 bases, the J end lost 5 bases, and 6 bases lay between the germline ends. The CDR3 protein is CASSLGLDQPQHF. The CDR3 DNA reads TGTGCCAGCAGCTTGGGATTAGATCAGCCCCAGCATTTT.

This rearrangement joins TRBV5-5 to TRBJ1-1, with D unclear. CDR1 SGHKS and CDR2 YYEKEE come from the germline V gene (reference sequence). This CDR3 has 14 amino acids. V was shortened by 4 bases and J by 1 base, with 11 bases between the two germline ends. CDR3 bases: TGTGCCAGCAGCCCCCAGACACAGAACACTGAAGCTTTCTTT. Encoded protein: CASSPQTQNTEAFF.

This rearrangement joins TRBV11-2 to TRBJ1-2; 8 nucleotides match TRBD1. The CDR3 totals 14 residues. Trimming cost V 4 bases and J 13 bases; bases outside gene matches: 14. Germline lookup yields CDR1 SGHAT and CDR2 FQNNGV. Here the CDR3 DNA reads TGTGCCAGCAGCTCCACCCCGACAGGGGCCGGTATCACCTTC. Protein product: CASSSTPTGAGITF.

With respect to this clone: A read error may account for a junction end that differs from germline. Other DNA sequences in the same sample also yield this CDR3. The V and J genes are TRBV2 and TRBJ2-5; 14 bases are shared with TRBD2. The germline V gene has CDR1 SNHLY and CDR2 FYNNEI. The CDR3 has 17 residues. The chain's CDR3 is CASSKGTSGGAQETQYF. For the CDR3, the DNA is TGTGCCAGCAGCAAGGGGACTAGCGGGGGAGCCCAAGAAACCCAGTACTTC.

The chain recombines TRBV13 with TRBJ2-7, with a tentative D call TRBD1 (6 bases). This CDR3 comprises 13 residues. Germline values: CDR1 PRHDT, CDR2 FYEKMQ (reference sequence). Trimming left V 4 bases short and J 6 bases short, with 13 bases between. This CDR3 reads CASSSSGAGEQYF. The CDR3 nucleotides read TGTGCCAGCAGCTCCTCAGGGGCGGGCGAGCAGTACTTC.

The rearrangement uses TRBV6-2 or TRBV6-3 and TRBJ1-2; a weak D match, TRBD1 (6 bases). Germline CDR1 and CDR2: MNHEY and SVGEGT. The CDR3 is 14 residues long. The V end was cut by 4 bases, the J end by 5 bases, with 14 bases between. The chain's CDR3 is CASSLQRGAYGYTF. CDR3 bases: TGTGCCAGCAGTTTACAACGGGGGGCTTATGGCTACACCTTC.

The rearrangement links TRBV2 to TRBJ2-2, with D possibly being TRBD1 (5 bases). The CDR3 contains 15 residues. Trimming removed 6 bases from V and 0 bases from J, with 11 bases in between. Germline V gene lookup returns CDR1 SNHLY and CDR2 FYNNEI. The CDR3 sequence: CASRTQGSNTGELFF. The DNA of the CDR3 is TGTGCCAGCAGGACGCAGGGTTCGAACACCGGGGAGCTGTTTTTT.

In DNA form, the CDR3 reads TGTGCCAGCACACCCCCCCACAAAGGTCGGGTGGGTAGCTCGGAGACCCAGTACTTC. It yields the protein CASTPPHKGRVGSSETQYF. The gene calls are TRBV21-1 and TRBJ2-5; the D call TRBD2 from the table was never checked on the DNA. TRBV21-1 is an annotated pseudogene. CDR3 length: 19 amino acids.

The chain employs TRBV6-5 and TRBJ2-7; D is possibly TRBD1 (5 bases). Germline V gene data show CDR1 as MNHEY and CDR2 as SVGAGI. The CDR3 length is 13 residues. V was cut by 7 bases and J by 6 bases, with 16 bases left in between. The CDR3 DNA reads TGTGCCAGCACGTTGGACACTGGCTTCGAGCAGTACTTC. Translating gives CASTLDTGFEQYF.

The chain carries TRBV19 and TRBJ1-1; possibly TRBD1 for D (6 bases). Trimming shortened V by 7 bases and J by 0 bases, and 12 bases separated the two germline ends. From germline, CDR1 is LNHDA and CDR2 SQIVND (reference sequence). The CDR3 extends over 14 amino acids. The CDR3 protein is CASTLRGLNTEAFF. The CDR3 region has the DNA TGTGCCAGTACCTTGAGGGGGTTGAACACTGAAGCTTTCTTT.

This clone has just one count. The chain has TRBV29-1 and TRBJ2-7; D possibly corresponds to TRBD2 (6 bases). Looked up from germline, CDR1 is SQVTM and CDR2 is ANQGSEA. The CDR3 is made up of 13 amino acids. V lost 6 bases, J lost 0 bases, and 12 bases lay in between. This CDR3 is CSVSRDFSYEQYF. DNA for the CDR3: TGCAGCGTCTCGCGGGACTTCTCCTACGAGCAGTACTTC.

This clone has just a few counts. The chain employs TRBV19 and TRBJ1-2; 8 bases line up with TRBD1. Germline CDR1 and CDR2: LNHDA and SQIVND (reference sequence). The CDR3 is 14 residues long. The V gene end was trimmed by 5 bases and the J gene end by 7 bases; junction bases not matched to a gene: 9. CDR3 region: CASSAQGALSGYTF. DNA for the CDR3: TGTGCCAGTAGTGCCCAGGGGGCGCTCTCTGGCTACACCTTC.

The chain employs TRBV5-6 and TRBJ2-7; no definite D call. V lost 0 bases, J lost 4 bases, and 8 bases lay in between. The CDR3 contains 13 residues. Per germline, CDR1 SGHDT and CDR2 YYEEEE. The CDR3 nucleotides are TGTGCCAGCAGCTTGGGGGCCCAATACGAGCAGTACTTC. Amino acid sequence: CASSLGAQYEQYF.